The rows below give T cell receptor beta chains drawn from one sample of a study of CD8 T cells in Susac syndrome. MiXCR was run by TCRdb on the immunoSEQ multiplex PCR reads, yielding one entry per CDR3 protein. The sample includes 150,000 to 200,000 distinct CDR3 sequences, roughly 94% of them seen just once. Sequenced: CD4+ T cells from PBMCs. These receptors were collected from a human donor in good health. The CDR3 runs from the conserved cysteine through the conserved F or W. A D gene is named only where the DNA matches it firmly.

>TRBD1|TRBV15|TRBJ2-2
CATSRGGDRGGTGELFF
TGTGCCACCAGCAGAGGGGGGGACAGGGGAGGCACCGGGGAGCTGTTTTTT
>-|TRBV5-1|TRBJ1-1
CASSLDAVNTEAFF
TGCGCCAGCAGCTTGGATGCTGTGAACACTGAAGCTTTCTTT
>-|TRBV5-1|TRBJ2-7
CASSFGHRSSYEQYF
TGCGCCAGCAGCTTTGGACACAGGAGCTCCTACGAGCAGTACTTC
>-|TRBV7-9|TRBJ1-2
CASSAGWLGYGYTF
TGTGCCAGCAGCGCGGGTTGGCTCGGCTATGGCTACACCTTC
>TRBD2|TRBV20-1|TRBJ2-5
CSARDGGVHQETQYF
TGCAGTGCTAGAGATGGGGGGGTCCACCAAGAGACCCAGTACTTC
>-|TRBV12-3/TRBV12-4|TRBJ2-7
CASSLETDSSYEQYF
TGTGCCAGCAGTTTAGAAACGGACAGCTCCTACGAGCAGTACTTC
>-|TRBV29-1|TRBJ2-7
CSVVEGLEQYF
TGCAGCGTTGTTGAGGGGCTCGAGCAGTACTTC
>TRBD2|TRBV23-1|TRBJ2-5
CASSQRPRLGEGQETQYF
TGCGCCAGCAGTCAACGGCCCCGACTCGGGGAGGGCCAAGAGACCCAGTACTTC
>-|TRBV4-2|TRBJ2-3
CASSPWGPDTQYF
TGTGCCAGCAGCCCGTGGGGACCGGATACGCAGTATTTT
>-|TRBV11-2|TRBJ2-1
CASSLSRPTLYNEQFF
TGTGCCAGCAGCTTATCGCGTCCAACACTCTACAATGAGCAGTTCTTC
>-|TRBV27|TRBJ1-1
CASSPQAGNTEAFF
TGTGCCAGCAGCCCACAAGCGGGGAACACTGAAGCTTTCTTT